This entry features one TCR beta chain sequence. The target antigen is unknown. This sample stems from a study of T cells after posttransplantation cyclophosphamide. V was clipped by 7 bases and J by 1 base; unmatched bases: 4. The CDR3 is 15 residues long. Germline values: CDR1 MNHEY, CDR2 SVGAGI. Generated by immunoSEQ multiplex PCR, the TCRdb table keeps only in-frame clones and is missing some. Counted here are 5,000 or so clones, about two thirds occurring once; the ten biggest clones make up 15% to 20%. Study-wide findings and caveats: Blood and skin or GI T cell repertoires showed limited TRB overlap. After PTCy, TRB diversity resembled that of CNI/methotrexate controls.

Specimen: memory CD8+ T cells sorted from blood. This receptor was obtained from a woman between 55 and 75 years old in good health, CMV-negative, and a related stem cell transplant donor. The chain carries TRBV6-5 and TRBJ2-2; 9 nucleotides line up with TRBD2. Here the CDR3 DNA reads TGTGCCAGCACTCTTAGCGGGGGGAACACCGGGGAGCTGTTTTTT. Translating gives CASTLSGGNTGELFF.